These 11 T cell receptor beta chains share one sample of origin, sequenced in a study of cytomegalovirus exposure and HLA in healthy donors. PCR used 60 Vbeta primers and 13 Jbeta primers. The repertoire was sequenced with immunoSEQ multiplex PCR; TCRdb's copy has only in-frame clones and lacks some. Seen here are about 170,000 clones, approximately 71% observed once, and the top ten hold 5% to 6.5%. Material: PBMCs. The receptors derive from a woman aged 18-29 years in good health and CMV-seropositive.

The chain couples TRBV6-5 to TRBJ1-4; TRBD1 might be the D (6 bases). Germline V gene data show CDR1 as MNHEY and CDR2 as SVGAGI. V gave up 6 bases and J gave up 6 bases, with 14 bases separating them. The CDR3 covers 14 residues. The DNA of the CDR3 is TGTGCCAGCAGCCCCGGGACAACCGATGAAAAACTGTTTTTT. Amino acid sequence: CASSPGTTDEKLFF.

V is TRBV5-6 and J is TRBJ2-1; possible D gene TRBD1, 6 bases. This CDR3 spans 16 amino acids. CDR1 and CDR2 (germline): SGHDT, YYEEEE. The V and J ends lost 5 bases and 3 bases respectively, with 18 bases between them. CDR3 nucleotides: TGTGCCAGCAGTAGAGGGCAGGGGCCAAACTACAATGAGCAGTTCTTC. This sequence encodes CASSRGQGPNYNEQFF.

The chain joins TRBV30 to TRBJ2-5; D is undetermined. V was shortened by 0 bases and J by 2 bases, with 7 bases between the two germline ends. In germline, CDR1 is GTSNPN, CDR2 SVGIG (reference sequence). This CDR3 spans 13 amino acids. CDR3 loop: CAWSVDGQETQYF. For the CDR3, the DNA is TGTGCCTGGAGTGTTGACGGGCAAGAGACCCAGTACTTC.

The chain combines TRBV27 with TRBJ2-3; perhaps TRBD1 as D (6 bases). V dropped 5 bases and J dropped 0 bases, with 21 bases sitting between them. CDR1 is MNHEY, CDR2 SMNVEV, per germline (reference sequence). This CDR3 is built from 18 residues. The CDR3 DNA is TGTGCCAGCAGTCTGACAGGTCCCCTACCCTTTAGCACAGATACGCAGTATTTT. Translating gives CASSLTGPLPFSTDTQYF.

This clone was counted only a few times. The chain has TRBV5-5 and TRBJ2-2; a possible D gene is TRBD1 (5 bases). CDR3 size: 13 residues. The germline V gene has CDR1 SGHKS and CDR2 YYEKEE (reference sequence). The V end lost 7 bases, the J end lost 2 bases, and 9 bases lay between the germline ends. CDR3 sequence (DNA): TGTGCCAGCGAGGACACTAACACCGGGGAGCTGTTTTTT. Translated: CASEDTNTGELFF.

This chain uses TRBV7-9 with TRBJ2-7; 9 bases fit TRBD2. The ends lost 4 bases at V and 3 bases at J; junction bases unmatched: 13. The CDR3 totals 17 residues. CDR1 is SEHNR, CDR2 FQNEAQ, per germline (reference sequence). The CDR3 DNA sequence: TGTGCCAGCAGCTCGTTAGACCCCCCAGCGGGGGGCTACGAGCAGTACTTC. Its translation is CASSSLDPPAGGYEQYF.

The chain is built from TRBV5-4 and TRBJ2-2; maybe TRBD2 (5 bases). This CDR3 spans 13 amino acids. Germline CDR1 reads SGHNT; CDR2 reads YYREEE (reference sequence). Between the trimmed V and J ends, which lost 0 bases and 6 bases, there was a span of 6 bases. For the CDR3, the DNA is TGTGCCAGCAGCTTGGCGCGGGCCGGGGAGCTGTTTTTT. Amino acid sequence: CASSLARAGELFF.

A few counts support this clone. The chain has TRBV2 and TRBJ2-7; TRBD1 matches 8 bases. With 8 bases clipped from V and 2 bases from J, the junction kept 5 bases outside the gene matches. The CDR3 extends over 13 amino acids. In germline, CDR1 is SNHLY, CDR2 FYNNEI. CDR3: CASVGQGAYEQYF. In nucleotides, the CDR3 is TGTGCCAGCGTCGGACAGGGAGCCTACGAGCAGTACTTC.

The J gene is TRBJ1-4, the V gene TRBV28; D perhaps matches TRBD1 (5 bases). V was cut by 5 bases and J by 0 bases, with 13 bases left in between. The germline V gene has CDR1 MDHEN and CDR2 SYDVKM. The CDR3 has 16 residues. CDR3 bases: TGTGCCAGCAGTGTCCCAGGGATCGCAACTAATGAAAAACTGTTTTTT. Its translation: CASSVPGIATNEKLFF.

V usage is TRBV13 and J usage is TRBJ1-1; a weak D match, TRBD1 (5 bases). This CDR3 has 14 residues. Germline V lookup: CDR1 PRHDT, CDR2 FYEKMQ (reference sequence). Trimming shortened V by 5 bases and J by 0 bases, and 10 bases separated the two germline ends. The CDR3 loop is CASSPRQLNTEAFF. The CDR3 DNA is TGTGCCAGCAGCCCACGACAGCTGAACACTGAAGCTTTCTTT.

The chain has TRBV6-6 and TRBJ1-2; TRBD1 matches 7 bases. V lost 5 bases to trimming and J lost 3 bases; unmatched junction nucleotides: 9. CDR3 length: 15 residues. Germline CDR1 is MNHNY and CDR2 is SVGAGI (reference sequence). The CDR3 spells CASSDPRDRDYGYTF. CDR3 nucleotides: TGTGCCAGCAGTGACCCCCGGGACAGAGACTATGGCTACACCTTC.